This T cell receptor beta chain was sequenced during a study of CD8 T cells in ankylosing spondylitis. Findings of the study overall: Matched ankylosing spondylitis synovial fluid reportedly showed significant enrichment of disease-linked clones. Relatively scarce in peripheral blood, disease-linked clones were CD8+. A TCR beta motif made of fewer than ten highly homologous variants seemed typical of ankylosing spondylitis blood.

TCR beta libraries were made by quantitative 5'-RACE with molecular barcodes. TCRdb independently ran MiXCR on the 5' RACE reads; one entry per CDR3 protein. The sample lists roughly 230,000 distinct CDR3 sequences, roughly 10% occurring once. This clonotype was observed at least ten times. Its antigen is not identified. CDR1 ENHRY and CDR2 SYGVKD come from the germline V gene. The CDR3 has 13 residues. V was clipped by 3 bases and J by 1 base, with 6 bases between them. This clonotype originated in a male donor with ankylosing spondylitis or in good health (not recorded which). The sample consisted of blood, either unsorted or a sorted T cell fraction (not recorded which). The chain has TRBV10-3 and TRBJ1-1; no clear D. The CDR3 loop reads CAISEAENTEAFF. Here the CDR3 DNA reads TGTGCCATCAGTGAAGCAGAGAACACTGAAGCTTTCTTT.